This TCR beta chain originates from a study of blood T cell repertoires in COVID-19. At the level of the study: PBMCs, B-cell-depleted T cells, or T cells provided the cDNA or gDNA that made up the material.

Germline values: CDR1 ENHRY, CDR2 SYGVKD. CDR3 length equals 13 residues. The V end lost 3 bases, the J end lost 3 bases, and 6 bases lay between the germline ends. Measured with immunoSEQ multiplex PCR; TCRdb has only the in-frame clones, and not every one. The data hold 65,000 to 95,000 clones, with about 80% observed a single time. The specimen was peripheral blood. The receptor was derived from a woman aged 40 to 50 with active or convalescent COVID-19. The chain uses TRBV10-3 and TRBJ2-1; D might be TRBD2 (5 bases). The CDR3 DNA reads TGTGCCATCAGTGACGGGGTCTACAATGAGCAGTTCTTC. The encoded protein is CAISDGVYNEQFF.